This T cell receptor (beta chain) was obtained from a study of blood T cell repertoires in COVID-19. Study details: Sites across the United States, Italy and Spain contributed samples from acute and convalescent COVID-19. Sample material is recorded as cDNA or gDNA derived from T cells, B-cell-depleted T cells, or PBMCs.

The germline CDR1 and CDR2 sequences are SNHLY and FYNNEI. V lost 6 bases to trimming and J lost 1 base, with 13 bases between them. The CDR3 runs to 14 residues. As originally analysed: Reference gene primers were amplified, and this amplification served to estimate nucleated cell counts. Method: immunoSEQ multiplex PCR; TCRdb's copy keeps in-frame clones and lacks some. Clone size and V and J calls were adopted from that table, with D and trimming inferred from the DNA. The sample contains roughly 50,000 clones, approximately 87% of which appear only once. This clonotype was obtained from a human donor in a cohort sampled during active COVID-19. The genes are TRBV2 and TRBJ2-7; a weak D match, TRBD1 (6 bases). Input material: peripheral blood. CDR3 nucleotide sequence: TGTGCCAGCAGCGCCGACAGGACTTCCTACGAGCAGTACTTC. It yields the protein CASSADRTSYEQYF.